This entry concerns a single T cell receptor (beta chain). Antigen unknown. This sample stems from a study of cytomegalovirus exposure and HLA in healthy donors. Study-wide findings and caveats: Three CMV-associated chains proved CMV antigen-specific in vitro. CMV serostatus was the sole immune exposure information available.

13 Jbeta primers and 60 Vbeta primers were used for the PCR. Sequencing used immunoSEQ multiplex PCR; TCRdb keeps in-frame clones, though not all of them. The table has about 120,000 clones, around 80% seen once. The V and J ends lost 1 base and 0 bases respectively, with 16 bases between them. CDR3 length: 19 amino acids. Germline assignment: CDR1 SGHTA and CDR2 FQGTGA. All the people who gave samples were healthy bone marrow donors. V and J are TRBV7-3 and TRBJ2-6; the D gene is possibly TRBD2 (6 bases). The sample comprised PBMCs. This receptor was obtained from a middle-aged man in good health and CMV-seronegative. The CDR3 reads CASSLRAGWGTSGANVLTF. In DNA form, the CDR3 reads TGTGCCAGCAGCTTAAGGGCGGGATGGGGTACCTCTGGGGCCAACGTCCTGACTTTC.